The source of this TCR beta chain is a study of blood T cell repertoires in COVID-19. About the study: Material from acute and convalescent COVID-19 was sourced from the United States, Italy and Spain. PBMCs, B-cell-depleted T cells, or T cells were the source of the cDNA or gDNA that made up the material.

V lost 2 bases and J lost 6, with 16 bases in between. This CDR3 has 15 residues. The V gene's germline CDR1 is LGHNA and CDR2 YSLEER. TCRdb keeps only in-frame clones here, not all; method: immunoSEQ multiplex PCR. The table lists 160,000 or so clones, roughly 84% of them singletons, with over 8% in the top ten. This chain uses TRBV4-3 with TRBJ1-2, with D possibly matching TRBD1 (5 bases). The receptor was isolated from a woman aged 45-65 years with acute or convalescent COVID-19. Sequencing used peripheral blood. CDR3 residues: CASSQSSHGGDGYTF. CDR3 sequence (DNA): TGCGCCAGCAGCCAATCGAGCCACGGGGGAGATGGCTACACCTTC.